This T cell receptor beta chain was captured by sequencing in a study of blood T cell repertoires in COVID-19. This CDR3 region has 18 residues. The V gene's germline CDR1 is ENHRY and CDR2 SYGVKD. The junction had 9 bases not matched to a gene; V was cut back by 2 bases and J by 2 bases. Assay used: immunoSEQ multiplex PCR; TCRdb lists only in-frame clones, some missing. This table has about 290,000 clones, approximately 91% appearing once. Sequenced: peripheral blood. The chain employs TRBV10-3 and TRBJ2-1, with TRBD2 identical over 10 bases. The receptor's source is a woman in her thirties or forties who had recovered from COVID-19. CDR3 DNA: TGTGCCATCAGTGAGGCGGGGCTAGCGGGAGCCCCCTACAATGAGCAGTTCTTC. Its protein product is CAISEAGLAGAPYNEQFF.